The rows below give T cell receptor beta chains drawn from one sample of a study of blood T cell repertoires in COVID-19. Sequenced by immunoSEQ multiplex PCR; TCRdb stores in-frame clones only, minus some. The sample consists of some 160,000 clones, roughly nine tenths of them appearing once. Material for sequencing was peripheral blood. Receptors were obtained from a man in his sixties with acute or convalescent COVID-19. Each CDR3 is given with its conserved first and last residue. Clone size, where shown, is once, few, many, or a class for clones that have expanded.

CDR3 length: 16; clone size: -; J gene: TRBJ2-3; V gene: TRBV6-1; CDR3 protein: CASSVGLAGGLDTQYF
CDR3 length: 15; clone size: -; J gene: TRBJ1-5; V gene: TRBV6-5; CDR3 protein: CASKRQGFGNQPQHF
CDR3 length: 13; clone size: -; J gene: TRBJ1-1; V gene: TRBV7-9; CDR3 protein: CASSLDQANEAFF
CDR3 length: 14; clone size: -; J gene: TRBJ2-5; V gene: TRBV7-9; CDR3 protein: CASSFQGSRETQYF
CDR3 length: 17; clone size: -; J gene: TRBJ2-2; V gene: TRBV4-3; CDR3 protein: CASSPYSGTANTGELFF
CDR3 length: 17; clone size: few; J gene: TRBJ1-4; V gene: TRBV27; CDR3 protein: CASSSSGGLRTNEKLFF
CDR3 length: 15; clone size: -; J gene: TRBJ2-3; V gene: TRBV7-9; CDR3 protein: CASSNYPASTDTQYF
CDR3 length: 16; clone size: -; J gene: TRBJ1-3; V gene: TRBV12-1; CDR3 protein: CASSFRLGQGLNTIYF
CDR3 length: 14; clone size: -; J gene: TRBJ2-7; V gene: TRBV7-9; CDR3 protein: CASSFGQGNWEQYF
CDR3 length: 13; clone size: few; J gene: TRBJ2-2; V gene: TRBV7-2; CDR3 protein: CASSVRVTGELFF
CDR3 length: 12; clone size: -; J gene: TRBJ1-2; V gene: TRBV4-3; CDR3 protein: CASSQAGYGYTF
CDR3 length: 16; clone size: -; J gene: TRBJ2-1; V gene: TRBV6-5; CDR3 protein: CASSYLTGGSYNEQFF
CDR3 length: 13; clone size: -; J gene: TRBJ1-6; V gene: TRBV5-1; CDR3 protein: CASSLAGLSPLHF
CDR3 length: 15; clone size: -; J gene: TRBJ1-1; V gene: TRBV5-1; CDR3 protein: CASSLGVSGKTEAFF
CDR3 length: 17; clone size: once; J gene: TRBJ2-3; V gene: TRBV13; CDR3 protein: CASSFAGDSISTDTQYF
CDR3 length: 18; clone size: once; J gene: TRBJ2-2; V gene: TRBV24-1; CDR3 protein: CATSERDRVFSDTGELFF
CDR3 length: 15; clone size: -; J gene: TRBJ1-2; V gene: TRBV7-2; CDR3 protein: CASSLDPTASHGYTF
CDR3 length: 14; clone size: -; J gene: TRBJ1-1; V gene: TRBV6-1; CDR3 protein: CASSELPVNTEAFF
CDR3 length: 16; clone size: few; J gene: TRBJ2-7; V gene: TRBV6-5; CDR3 protein: CASSYLQGVNPYEQYF
CDR3 length: 19; clone size: -; J gene: TRBJ2-7; V gene: TRBV30; CDR3 protein: CAWSAPSTGRWTGSYEQYF
CDR3 length: 14; clone size: -; J gene: TRBJ2-3; V gene: TRBV7-9; CDR3 protein: CASSLYGGEDTQYF
CDR3 length: 15; clone size: few; J gene: TRBJ1-3; V gene: TRBV7-2; CDR3 protein: CASSPGGRGGNTIYF
CDR3 length: 16; clone size: -; J gene: TRBJ2-1; V gene: TRBV6-2/TRBV6-3; CDR3 protein: CASSRYSGPGYNEQFF
CDR3 length: 15; clone size: -; J gene: TRBJ1-6; V gene: TRBV6-1; CDR3 protein: CASSEPGQGMGPLHF
CDR3 length: 15; clone size: -; J gene: TRBJ1-4; V gene: TRBV27; CDR3 protein: CASSAGRGANEKLFF
CDR3 length: 16; clone size: -; J gene: TRBJ2-3; V gene: TRBV2; CDR3 protein: CASRDRLAPSTDTQYF
CDR3 length: 12; clone size: -; J gene: TRBJ1-2; V gene: TRBV10-3; CDR3 protein: CATAGVDYGYTF
CDR3 length: 15; clone size: -; J gene: TRBJ2-1; V gene: TRBV2; CDR3 protein: CASSPSTSSLNEQFF
CDR3 length: 15; clone size: -; J gene: TRBJ1-1; V gene: TRBV9; CDR3 protein: CASSPDPTGDTEAFF
CDR3 length: 15; clone size: -; J gene: TRBJ2-7; V gene: TRBV4-2; CDR3 protein: CASSQEEGASYEQYF
CDR3 length: 16; clone size: -; J gene: TRBJ1-2; V gene: TRBV18; CDR3 protein: CASSRKGQPTAYGYTF
CDR3 length: 13; clone size: -; J gene: TRBJ1-6; V gene: TRBV12-5; CDR3 protein: CASGPGQNSPLHF
CDR3 length: 12; clone size: -; J gene: TRBJ1-4; V gene: TRBV30; CDR3 protein: CAWSRGNEKLFF
CDR3 length: 15; clone size: -; J gene: TRBJ1-3; V gene: TRBV6-6; CDR3 protein: CASSAERYSGNTIYF
CDR3 length: 15; clone size: -; J gene: TRBJ2-5; V gene: TRBV6-5; CDR3 protein: CASSYSTGIGETQYF
CDR3 length: 14; clone size: -; J gene: TRBJ1-2; V gene: TRBV6-5; CDR3 protein: CASSRQQGAIGYTF
CDR3 length: 14; clone size: -; J gene: TRBJ2-7; V gene: TRBV7-9; CDR3 protein: CASSAIAGAYEQYF
CDR3 length: 16; clone size: -; J gene: TRBJ1-1; V gene: TRBV6-6; CDR3 protein: CASSSTGTGVRTEAFF
CDR3 length: 15; clone size: -; J gene: TRBJ2-7; V gene: TRBV6-1; CDR3 protein: CASSETRGQRYEQYF